One and the same sample provided the 9 T cell receptor beta chains below, sequenced in a study of breast tumors, draining lymph nodes, adjacent tissues. Breast cancer patients provided tissue from their axillary draining lymph nodes. Each CDR3 protein gets one entry after TCRdb re-called the multiplex PCR reads with MiXCR. The data show 100,000 or so distinct CDR3 sequences, 21% seen once. The sample comprised axillary lymph node tissue. The origin of the receptors is a female donor with breast cancer. Some clones in this sample may be carry-over from other donors' samples.

Details on this clonotype: A much larger clone sits a single nucleotide away, making a read error possible. The chain is built from TRBV12-5 and TRBJ2-1; D gene unclear. CDR3 length: 15 residues. V was shortened by 7 bases and J by 8 bases, with 21 bases between the two germline ends. Germline-derived CDR1 and CDR2 are LGHNT and FRNRAP. CDR3 in DNA: TGTGCTAGTGCCTACGAAACGGGCCCTCCACATGAGCAGTTCTTC. This gives the protein CASAYETGPPHEQFF.

As for this clonotype: A much more abundant neighbour one base away suggests this may be a read error. This rearrangement joins TRBV5-1 to TRBJ2-6; possible D gene TRBD1, 6 bases. Germline CDR1 SGHRS, CDR2 YFSETQ. The CDR3 extends over 16 amino acids. CDR3 protein: CASSLATGSGANALTF. Here the CDR3 DNA reads TGCGCCAGCAGCTTGGCTACAGGGTCTGGGGCCAACGCCCTGACTTTC.

This clonotype was seen many times. The chain carries TRBV6-1 and TRBJ1-2; D ambiguous. From germline, CDR1 is MNHNS and CDR2 SASEGT. This CDR3 has 13 residues. V lost 5 bases to trimming and J lost 8 bases, with 15 bases between them. The CDR3 sequence is CASSTQGPGGYTF. DNA for the CDR3: TGTGCCAGCAGTACGCAAGGCCCAGGAGGCTACACCTTC.

This clonotype was seen at least ten times. The V call is TRBV20-1, the J call TRBJ2-1, with 9 bases fitting TRBD2. V lost 6 bases to trimming and J lost 15 bases; unmatched junction nucleotides: 15. From germline, CDR1 is DFQATT and CDR2 SNEGSKA (reference sequence). The CDR3 contains 13 residues. CDR3 protein: CSAPPGGGRAPFF. CDR3 sequence (DNA): TGCAGTGCCCCACCCGGGGGCGGGAGGGCCCCGTTCTTC.

The table lists this clonotype with many counts. The chain carries TRBV9 and TRBJ2-7; the match to TRBD2 covers 8 bases. The V segment lost 0 bases and the J segment 5 bases; nucleotides outside the gene matches: 4. The germline CDR1 and CDR2 sequences are SGDLS and YYNGEE. CDR3 length: 14 residues. The CDR3 DNA reads TGTGCCAGCAGCGTAGGCGGGAGGAGCCACGAGCAGTACTTC. Its protein is CASSVGGRSHEQYF.

The V gene is TRBV7-2, the J gene TRBJ2-2; 7 nucleotides match TRBD1. The CDR3 is made up of 16 amino acids. CDR1 SGHTA and CDR2 FQGNSA come from the germline V gene. V lost 5 bases, J lost 3 bases, and 9 bases stayed unmatched. The CDR3 DNA reads as TGTGCCAGCAGCCCTACAGGGGTACTCCACACCGGGGAGCTGTTTTTT. Translated: CASSPTGVLHTGELFF.

In this sample, this clonotype turned up many times. V and J are TRBV9 and TRBJ2-1; TRBD2 matches 7 bases. The junction had 3 bases not matched to a gene; V was cut back by 0 bases and J by 6 bases. Germline CDR1 and CDR2: SGDLS and YYNGEE. The CDR3 loop spans 14 amino acids. The CDR3 nucleotides read TGTGCCAGCAGCGTAGAGGTAGCGGGCAATGAGCAGTTCTTC. Its protein is CASSVEVAGNEQFF.

In this sample, this clonotype turned up many times. The chain joins TRBV4-1 to TRBJ2-1; tentative D call: TRBD2 (5 bases). From germline, CDR1 is MGHRA and CDR2 YSYEKL. CDR3 length: 13 residues. The V end was cut by 0 bases, the J end by 8 bases, with 8 bases between. The CDR3 is CASSQERRDEQFF. CDR3 DNA: TGCGCCAGCAGCCAAGAGAGGCGGGATGAGCAGTTCTTC.

This clonotype was seen a handful of times. The J gene is TRBJ1-5, the V gene TRBV12-3 or TRBV12-4; 9 positions agree with TRBD1. The CDR3 is made up of 14 amino acids. Trimming cost V 5 bases and J 4 bases; bases outside gene matches: 3. As DNA, the CDR3 is TGTGCCAGCAGTACAGGGGGCTATAATCAGCCCCAGCATTTT. Its translation: CASSTGGYNQPQHF.